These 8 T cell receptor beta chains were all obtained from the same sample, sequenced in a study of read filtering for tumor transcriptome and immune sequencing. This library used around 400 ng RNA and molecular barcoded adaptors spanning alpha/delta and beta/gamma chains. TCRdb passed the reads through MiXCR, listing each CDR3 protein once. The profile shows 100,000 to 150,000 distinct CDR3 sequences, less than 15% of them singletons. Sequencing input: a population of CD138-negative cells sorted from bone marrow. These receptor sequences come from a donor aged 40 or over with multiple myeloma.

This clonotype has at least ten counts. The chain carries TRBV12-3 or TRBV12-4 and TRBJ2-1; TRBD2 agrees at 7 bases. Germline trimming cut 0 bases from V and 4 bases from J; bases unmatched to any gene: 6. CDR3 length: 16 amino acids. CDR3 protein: CASSLAGGGPYNEQFF. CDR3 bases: TGTGCCAGCAGTTTAGCGGGGGGGGGACCTTACAATGAGCAGTTCTTC.

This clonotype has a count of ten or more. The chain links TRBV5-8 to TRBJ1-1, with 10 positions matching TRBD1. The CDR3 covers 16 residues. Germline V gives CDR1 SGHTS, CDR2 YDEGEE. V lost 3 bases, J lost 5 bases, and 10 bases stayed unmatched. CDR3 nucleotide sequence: TGTGCCAGCAGCTCCCGGGACAGGGGCTTGAGTACTGAAGCTTTCTTT. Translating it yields CASSSRDRGLSTEAFF.

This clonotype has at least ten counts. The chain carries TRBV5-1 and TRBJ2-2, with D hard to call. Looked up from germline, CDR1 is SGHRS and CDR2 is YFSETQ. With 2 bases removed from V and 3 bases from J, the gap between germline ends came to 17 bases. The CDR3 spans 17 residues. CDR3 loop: CASSFRTYIRDTGELFF. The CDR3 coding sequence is TGCGCCAGCAGCTTCCGGACCTACATCCGAGACACCGGGGAGCTGTTTTTT.

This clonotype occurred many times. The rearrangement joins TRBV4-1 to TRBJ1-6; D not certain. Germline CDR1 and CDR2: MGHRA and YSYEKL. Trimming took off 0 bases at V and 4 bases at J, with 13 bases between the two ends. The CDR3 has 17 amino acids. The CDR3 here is CASSQESAAGYNSPLHF. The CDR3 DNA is TGCGCCAGCAGCCAAGAGTCAGCTGCCGGGTATAATTCACCCCTCCACTTT.

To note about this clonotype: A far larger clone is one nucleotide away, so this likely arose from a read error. The CDR3 spells CASSPGTGEQPQHF. The CDR3 coding sequence is TGCGCCAGCAGCCCCGGGACAGGGGAACAGCCCCAGCATTTT. This sequence joins TRBV5-1 and TRBJ1-5; 10 bases agree with TRBD1. CDR1 and CDR2 from the germline V gene are SGHRS and YFSETQ. The CDR3 is 14 amino acids. The junction had 5 bases not matched to a gene; V was cut back by 4 bases and J by 7 bases.

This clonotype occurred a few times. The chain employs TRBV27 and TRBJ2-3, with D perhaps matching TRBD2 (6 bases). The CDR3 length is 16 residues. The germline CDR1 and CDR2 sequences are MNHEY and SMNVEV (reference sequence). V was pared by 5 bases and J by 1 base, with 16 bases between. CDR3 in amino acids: CASSPRLGGGTDTQYF. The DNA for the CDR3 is TGTGCCAGCAGTCCCCGACTAGGAGGAGGCACAGATACGCAGTATTTT.

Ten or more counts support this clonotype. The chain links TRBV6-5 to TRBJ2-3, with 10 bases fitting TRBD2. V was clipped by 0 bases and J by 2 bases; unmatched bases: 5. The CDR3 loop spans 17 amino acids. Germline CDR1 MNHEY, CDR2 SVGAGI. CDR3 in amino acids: CASSYSASGRYTDTQYF. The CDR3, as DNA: TGTGCCAGCAGTTACTCGGCTAGCGGGAGATACACAGATACGCAGTATTTT.

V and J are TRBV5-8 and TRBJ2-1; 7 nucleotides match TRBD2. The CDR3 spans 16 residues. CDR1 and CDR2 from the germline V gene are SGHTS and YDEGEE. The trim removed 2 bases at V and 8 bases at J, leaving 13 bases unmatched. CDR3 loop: CASSFQLGIGGDEQFF. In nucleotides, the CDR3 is TGTGCCAGCAGCTTTCAGCTGGGCATTGGGGGGGATGAGCAGTTCTTC.